One T cell receptor beta chain is described in this entry. Its antigen is not known. Measured with immunoSEQ multiplex PCR; TCRdb has only the in-frame clones, and not every one. The sample consists of under 40,000 clones, roughly 78% of them appearing once. This record belongs to a study of STAT5B mutations in CD4+ large granular lymphocyte leukemia. Study-level points and caveats: Patient CD4-sorted repertoires looked more clonal than healthy CD4+ repertoires, even without putative leukemic clones. TRBV06-family usage was enriched in top patient clones (8/27) versus controls (2/35). The CD4+ versus CD8+ T-LGLL clonality difference may reflect limited sample size.

Germline V gene sequence: CDR1 MNHEY, CDR2 SVGAGI. The CDR3 is 15 residues long. The TCR sequence derives from a human donor in good health. The material sequenced was CD4+ T cells from blood buffy coats. This chain joins TRBV6-5 and TRBJ2-5, with D possibly being TRBD1 (6 bases). The J call may be wrong; the DNA end is better matched by TRBJ2-7. CDR3 bases: TGTGCCAGCAGTTACGGCTACAGGGAGACTTACGAGCAGTACTTC. This translates into CASSYGYRETYEQYF.